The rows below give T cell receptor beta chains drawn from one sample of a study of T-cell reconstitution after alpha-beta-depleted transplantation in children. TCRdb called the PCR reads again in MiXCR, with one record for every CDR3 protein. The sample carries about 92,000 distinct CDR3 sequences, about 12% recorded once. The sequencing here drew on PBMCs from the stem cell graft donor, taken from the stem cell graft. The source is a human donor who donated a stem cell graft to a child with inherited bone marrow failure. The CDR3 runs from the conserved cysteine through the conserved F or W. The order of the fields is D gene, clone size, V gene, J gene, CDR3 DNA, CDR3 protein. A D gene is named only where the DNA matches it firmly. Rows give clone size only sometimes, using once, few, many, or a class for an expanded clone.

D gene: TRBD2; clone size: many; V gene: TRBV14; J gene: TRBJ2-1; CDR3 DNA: TGTGCCAGCAGCCAACCCATAGCGGGAGAACAGTTCTTC; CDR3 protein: CASSQPIAGEQFF
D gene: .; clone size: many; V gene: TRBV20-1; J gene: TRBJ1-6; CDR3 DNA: TGCAGTGCTAAAACGGCAGAGGTAACCCTCCACTTT; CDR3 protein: CSAKTAEVTLHF
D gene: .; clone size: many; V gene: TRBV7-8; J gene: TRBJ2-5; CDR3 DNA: TGTGCCAGCAGCGTGCAGTTTAGAATCCCATACCCGGGGTGGTTGCAGAGAGAGACCCAGTACTTC; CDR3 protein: CASSVQFRIPYPGWLQRETQYF
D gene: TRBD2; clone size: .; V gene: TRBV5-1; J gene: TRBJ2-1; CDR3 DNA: TGCGCCAGCAGCTTGGAGGCTAGCGGACCCTACAATGAGCAGTTCTTC; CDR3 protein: CASSLEASGPYNEQFF
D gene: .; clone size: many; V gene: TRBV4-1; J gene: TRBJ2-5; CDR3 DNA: TGCGCCAGCAGCCACAACTCGGACGGGACCCAGTACTTC; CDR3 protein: CASSHNSDGTQYF
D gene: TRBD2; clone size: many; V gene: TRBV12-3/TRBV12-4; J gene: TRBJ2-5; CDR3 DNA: TGTGCCAGCAGTCGACTAGCGGGGAGCGAGACCCAGTACTTC; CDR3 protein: CASSRLAGSETQYF
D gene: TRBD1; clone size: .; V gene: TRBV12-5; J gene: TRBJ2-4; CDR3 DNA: TGTGCTAGTGGTTTGATAGACAGGGCAAACATTCAGTACTTC; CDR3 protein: CASGLIDRANIQYF
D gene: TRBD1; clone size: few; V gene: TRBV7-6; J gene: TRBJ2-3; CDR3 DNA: TGTGCCAGCAGCAGAGGGTACAGGGGCGCAGCAGATACGCAGTATTTT; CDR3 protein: CASSRGYRGAADTQYF
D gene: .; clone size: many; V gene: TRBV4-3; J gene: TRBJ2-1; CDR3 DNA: TGCGCCAGCAGCCCCTCCCCCGGGACTCTTTACAATGAGCAGTTCTTC; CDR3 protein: CASSPSPGTLYNEQFF
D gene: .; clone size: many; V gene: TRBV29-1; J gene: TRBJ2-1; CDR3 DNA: TGCAGCGTTGGTACTTACAATGAGCAGTTCTTC; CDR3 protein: CSVGTYNEQFF
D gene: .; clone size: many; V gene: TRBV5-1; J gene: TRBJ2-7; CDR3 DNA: TGCGCCAGCAGCTTGTCAGGTTTCTCCTACGAGCAGTACTTC; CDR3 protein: CASSLSGFSYEQYF
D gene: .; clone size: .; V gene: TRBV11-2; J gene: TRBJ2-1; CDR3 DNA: TGTGCCAGCAGCTTAGCGGGGCCTTTCTACAATGAGCAGTTCTTC; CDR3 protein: CASSLAGPFYNEQFF
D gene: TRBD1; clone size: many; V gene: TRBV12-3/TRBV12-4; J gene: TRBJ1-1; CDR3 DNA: TGTGCCAGCAGTCCGTACGGACAGGGAGAAGCTTTCTTT; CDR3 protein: CASSPYGQGEAFF
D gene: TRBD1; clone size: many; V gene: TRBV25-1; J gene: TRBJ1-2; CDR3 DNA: TGTGCCAGCCGGACAGGGTTCTATGGCTACACCTTC; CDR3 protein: CASRTGFYGYTF
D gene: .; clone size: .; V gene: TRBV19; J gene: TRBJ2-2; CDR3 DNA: TGTGCCAGTAGTATCCAGACTAGGGGGACCGGGGAGCTGTTTTTT; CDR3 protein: CASSIQTRGTGELFF
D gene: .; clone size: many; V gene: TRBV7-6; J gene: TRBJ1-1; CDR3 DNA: TGTGCCAGCAGCTTAATTTGGGGTTCGGCTTTCTTT; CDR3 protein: CASSLIWGSAFF
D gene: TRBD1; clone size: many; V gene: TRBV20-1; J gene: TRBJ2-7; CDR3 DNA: TGCAGTGCTAAGAGACAGGGTTTGTACGAGCAGTACTTC; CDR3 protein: CSAKRQGLYEQYF
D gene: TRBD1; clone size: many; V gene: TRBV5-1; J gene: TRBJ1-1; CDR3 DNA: TGCGCCAGCAGCGGGGGACAGGGGGGCACTGAAGCTTTCTTT; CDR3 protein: CASSGGQGGTEAFF
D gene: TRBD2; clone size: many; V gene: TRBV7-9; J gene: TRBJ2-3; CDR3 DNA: TGTGCCAGCAGCCCTCGGACTAGCGGGGGAGATACGCAGTATTTT; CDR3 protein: CASSPRTSGGDTQYF
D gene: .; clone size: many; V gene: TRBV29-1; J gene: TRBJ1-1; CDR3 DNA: TGCAGCGTCAGGGTACAGAACACTGAAGCTTTCTTT; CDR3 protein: CSVRVQNTEAFF
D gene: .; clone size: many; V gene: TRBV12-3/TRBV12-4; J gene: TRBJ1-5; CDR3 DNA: TGTGCCAGCAGCCCGTCCGTCGATCAGCCCCAGCATTTT; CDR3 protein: CASSPSVDQPQHF
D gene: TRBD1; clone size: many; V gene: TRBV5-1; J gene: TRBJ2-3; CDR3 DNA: TGCGCCAGTGGCGGACAGGGGATTACAGATACGCAGTATTTT; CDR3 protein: CASGGQGITDTQYF
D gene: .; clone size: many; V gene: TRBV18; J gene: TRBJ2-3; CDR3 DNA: TGTGCCAGCTCACCCGCGACAGTTTCAGATACGCAGTATTTT; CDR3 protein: CASSPATVSDTQYF
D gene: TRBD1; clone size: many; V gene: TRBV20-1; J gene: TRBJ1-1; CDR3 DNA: TGCAGTGCTAGAGACCCACTCCAGGGGGTCGGGGACACTGAAGCTTTCTTT; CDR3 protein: CSARDPLQGVGDTEAFF
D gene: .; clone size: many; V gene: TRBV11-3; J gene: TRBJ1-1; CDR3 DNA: TGTGCCAGCAGCTTCCAGTTGAACACTGAAGCTTTCTTT; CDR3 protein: CASSFQLNTEAFF
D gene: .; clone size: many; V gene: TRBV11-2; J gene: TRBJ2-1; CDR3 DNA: TGTGCCAGCAGCTTAGCTTCGGGGAACAATGAGCAGTTCTTC; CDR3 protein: CASSLASGNNEQFF
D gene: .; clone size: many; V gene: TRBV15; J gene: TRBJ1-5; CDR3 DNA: TGTGCCACCAGCAGAGCTTCTAGTCAGCCCCAGCATTTT; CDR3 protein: CATSRASSQPQHF
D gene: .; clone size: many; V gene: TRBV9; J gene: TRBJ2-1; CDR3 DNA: TGTGCCAGCAGCACACTAGGTGTGGAGGGCAATGAGCAGTTCTTC; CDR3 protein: CASSTLGVEGNEQFF
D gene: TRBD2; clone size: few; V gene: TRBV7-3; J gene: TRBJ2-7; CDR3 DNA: TGTGCCAGCAGCTTAAGTCGGGGGGACGAGCAGTACTTC; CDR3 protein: CASSLSRGDEQYF
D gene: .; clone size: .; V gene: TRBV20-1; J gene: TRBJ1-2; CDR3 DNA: TGCAGTGCTAGGACAGGACCATATGGCTACACCTTC; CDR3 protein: CSARTGPYGYTF
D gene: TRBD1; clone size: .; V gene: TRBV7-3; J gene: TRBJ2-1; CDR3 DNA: TGTGCCAGCAGCTTAACCCGACAGGGGCATGAGCAGTTCTTC; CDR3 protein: CASSLTRQGHEQFF
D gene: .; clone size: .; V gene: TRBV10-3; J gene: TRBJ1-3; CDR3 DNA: TGTGCCATCAGTGTGAGGGGGTCGACTGGAAACACCATATATTTT; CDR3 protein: CAISVRGSTGNTIYF
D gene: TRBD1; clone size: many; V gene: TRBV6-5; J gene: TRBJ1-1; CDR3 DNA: TGTGCCAGCAGTTCCCCGACAGGGCCAAGGCCTGAAGCTTTCTTT; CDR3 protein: CASSSPTGPRPEAFF